These 18 T cell receptor beta chains share one sample of origin, sequenced in a study of a mutant IDH1 vaccine in newly diagnosed glioma. Sequencing was performed with immunoSEQ multiplex PCR; in TCRdb, only in-frame clones are kept and a portion is missing. Here the sample spans some 42,000 clones, roughly 84% being singletons. The sample's time point: week 35, safety follow-up. With topical imiquimod, each dose of the vaccine consisted of 300 ug of mutant IDH1 20-mer peptide. The antigens these receptors bind are not known. Sequences were derived from PBMCs, sampled from a glioma patient whose treatment included an IDH1 peptide vaccine. The receptors stem from a woman between 45 and 65 years old with glioma.

The chain carries TRBV29-1 and TRBJ2-7, with TRBD2 identical over 10 bases. The V segment lost 5 bases and the J segment 2 bases; nucleotides outside the gene matches: 3. The CDR3 length is 13 residues. Looked up from germline, CDR1 is SQVTM and CDR2 is ANQGSEA. The CDR3 sequence: CSVRAGGPYEQYF. DNA of the CDR3: TGCAGCGTTCGAGCGGGGGGGCCCTACGAGCAGTACTTC.

This clone was seen just once. The chain uses TRBV4-1 and TRBJ2-7; no clear D gene. CDR1 and CDR2 (germline): MGHRA, YSYEKL. This CDR3 has 12 residues. Trimming pared 1 base from V and 4 bases from J, leaving 5 bases between. The CDR3 region is CASSQGPYEQYF. For the CDR3, the DNA is TGCGCCAGCAGCCAAGGTCCGTACGAGCAGTACTTC.

V gene TRBV5-1 combines with J gene TRBJ1-6; 10 bases align to TRBD1. V lost 3 bases to trimming and J lost 12 bases; unmatched junction nucleotides: 6. Germline CDR1 reads SGHRS; CDR2 reads YFSETQ. The length of the CDR3 is 14 residues. CDR3 DNA: TGCGCCAGCAGCTCGGGACAGGGGATGGAACCCCTCCACTTT. Translation gives CASSSGQGMEPLHF.

The rearrangement joins TRBV5-1 to TRBJ1-6; D might be TRBD1 (5 bases). The V end was cut by 4 bases, the J end by 6 bases, with 8 bases between. The CDR3 has 13 residues. CDR1 is SGHRS, CDR2 YFSETQ, per germline. The chain's CDR3 is CASSPGLNSPLHF. The CDR3 DNA follows: TGCGCCAGCAGCCCGGGGCTTAATTCACCCCTCCACTTT.

The chain links TRBV4-2 to TRBJ1-1; a weak D match, TRBD1 (6 bases). The CDR3 runs to 16 residues. Germline assignment: CDR1 LGHNA and CDR2 YNFKEQ. Deletions cut 2 bases from V and 0 bases from J, with 13 bases between. CDR3 residues: CASSQQGGGLNTEAFF. As DNA, the CDR3 is TGTGCCAGCAGCCAACAAGGGGGGGGGCTGAACACTGAAGCTTTCTTT.

This clone was seen only a few times. This chain joins TRBV15 and TRBJ1-6; no definite D call. The CDR3 extends over 14 amino acids. Germline V gene data show CDR1 as LNHNV and CDR2 as YYDKDF (reference sequence). V dropped 1 base and J dropped 9 bases, with 10 bases sitting between them. CDR3 sequence: CATSRVKGRSPLHF. CDR3 sequence (DNA): TGTGCCACCAGCAGAGTGAAAGGGCGTTCACCCCTCCACTTT. The entire variable domain, with the rest obtained from reference TRBV15 and TRBJ1-6, is as follows: DAMVIQNPRYQVTQFGKPVTLSCSQTLNHNVMYWYQQKSSQAPKLLFHYYDKDFNNEADTPDNFQSRRPNTSFCFLDIRSPGLGDTAMYLCATSRVKGRSPLHFGNGTRLTVT.

This rearrangement joins TRBV7-6 to TRBJ2-7, with D possibly being TRBD2 (6 bases). The V end was cut by 5 bases, the J end by 2 bases, with 16 bases between. Germline CDR1 is SGHVS and CDR2 is FNYEAQ. The CDR3 contains 15 residues. The CDR3, as DNA: TGTGCCAGCAGCCCGTCTAGCGAACCACCCTACGAGCAGTACTTC. This codes for CASSPSSEPPYEQYF.

In this sample, this clone turned up once. J is TRBJ2-5 and V is TRBV29-1, with TRBD1 as a possible D gene (6 bases). This CDR3 spans 13 amino acids. Germline CDR1 and CDR2: SQVTM and ANQGSEA. V lost 5 bases and J lost 1, with 11 bases in between. The CDR3 nucleotides are TGCAGCGTTCAAGGACAGCCCCAAGAGACCCAGTACTTC. This translates into CSVQGQPQETQYF.

This clone was seen a single time. The CDR3 protein is CASSQARGWNYNEQFF. CDR3 DNA sequence: TGCGCCAGCAGCCAAGCCCGGGGATGGAACTACAATGAGCAGTTCTTC. The chain uses TRBV4-3 and TRBJ2-1, with a possible D match to TRBD2 (5 bases). The CDR3 is 16 residues long. Germline V gives CDR1 LGHNA, CDR2 YSLEER. Between the trimmed V and J ends, which lost 1 base and 3 bases, there was a span of 13 bases.

The genes are TRBV2 and TRBJ1-2, with a weak D call TRBD1 (5 bases). Trimming stripped 7 bases from V and 0 bases from J, with 15 bases between. The germline gives CDR1 SNHLY, CDR2 FYNNEI. CDR3 length: 15 amino acids. This chain's CDR3 is CASTSRPGTNYGYTF. The CDR3 DNA reads as TGTGCCAGCACAAGTCGTCCAGGGACTAACTATGGCTACACCTTC.

The CDR3 here is CASSHPSRGARTDTQYF. The CDR3 bases are TGCGCCAGCAGCCATCCAAGCCGGGGGGCGCGAACAGATACGCAGTATTTT. The chain employs TRBV4-3 and TRBJ2-3; a possible D gene is TRBD2 (7 bases). Trimming took 3 bases from V and 3 from J, leaving 19 bases between them. This CDR3 comprises 17 residues. Germline V lookup: CDR1 LGHNA, CDR2 YSLEER.

The chain links TRBV6-6 to TRBJ2-7; no definite D call. The ends were cut back, 2 bases at V and 2 bases at J, with 16 bases in the middle. CDR3 length equals 16 residues. Germline CDR1 is MNHNY and CDR2 is SVGAGI (reference sequence). CDR3 DNA: TGTGCCAGCAGTTACCTTGGGCCCGGAATCACCTACGAGCAGTACTTC. This encodes CASSYLGPGITYEQYF.

This chain connects TRBV2 to TRBJ1-3; D is possibly TRBD1 (6 bases). This CDR3 spans 15 amino acids. Deletions cut 2 bases from V and 2 bases from J, with 10 bases between. The V gene's germline CDR1 is SNHLY and CDR2 FYNNEI. CDR3 in amino acids: CASSESGGPGNTIYF. The CDR3 DNA follows: TGTGCCAGCAGTGAATCTGGGGGGCCTGGAAACACCATATATTTT.

CDR3 sequence: CASSLERGQGNQPQHF. CDR3 sequence (DNA): TGTGCCAGCAGCTTAGAACGGGGGCAGGGCAATCAGCCCCAGCATTTT. The rearrangement links TRBV7-2 to TRBJ1-5; TRBD1 is a possible D gene (6 bases). Germline V gene sequence: CDR1 SGHTA, CDR2 FQGNSA. The V gene lost 1 base and the J gene lost 2 bases, with 12 bases spanning the gap. The CDR3 is 16 amino acids.

This clone came up a few times. This chain links TRBV2 with TRBJ1-5; possible D gene TRBD1, 5 bases. The CDR3 is 13 residues long. Between the trimmed V and J ends, which lost 8 bases and 3 bases, there was a span of 11 bases. The germline gives CDR1 SNHLY, CDR2 FYNNEI. CDR3 coding DNA: TGTGCCAGCCGAGGACACCCCAATCAGCCCCAGCATTTT. This sequence encodes CASRGHPNQPQHF.

V is TRBV5-1 and J is TRBJ2-3, with D tentatively TRBD1 (6 bases). Per the germline V gene, CDR1 is SGHRS and CDR2 is YFSETQ. The CDR3 has 17 amino acids. V lost 0 bases to trimming and J lost 0 bases, with 14 bases between them. The CDR3 sequence: CASSLGGRGPSTDTQYF. The CDR3 DNA reads as TGCGCCAGCAGCTTGGGGGGGCGTGGGCCGAGCACAGATACGCAGTATTTT.

V and J are TRBV19 and TRBJ2-2, with D possibly being TRBD1 (6 bases). The CDR3 consists of 18 residues. V shed 3 bases and J shed 2 bases, with 19 bases lying between them. Looked up from germline, CDR1 is LNHDA and CDR2 is SQIVND (reference sequence). The CDR3 here is CASSMGAAFELNTGELFF. The DNA for the CDR3 is TGTGCCAGTAGTATGGGGGCAGCCTTCGAACTTAACACCGGGGAGCTGTTTTTT.

V usage is TRBV5-6 and J usage is TRBJ2-3; TRBD1 aligns across 10 bases. This CDR3 has 15 residues. Trimming cost V 4 bases and J 6 bases; bases outside gene matches: 8. Germline V gene lookup returns CDR1 SGHDT and CDR2 YYEEEE. CDR3 sequence reads: CASSGTGTGEDTQYF. The CDR3, as DNA: TGTGCCAGCAGCGGAACCGGGACAGGGGAGGATACGCAGTATTTT.